The 21 T cell receptor beta chains below all came from one sample that was sequenced in a study of blood T cell repertoires in COVID-19. Assay: immunoSEQ multiplex PCR; the TCRdb copy retains only in-frame clones and omits some. This table holds approximately 380,000 clones, more than 85% found once. The specimen sequenced was PBMCs or T cells enriched from blood (not recorded which). The receptors stem from a woman in her thirties or forties who had been exposed to COVID-19.

This sequence joins TRBV14 and TRBJ2-7, with D maybe TRBD1 (5 bases). V was cut by 4 bases and J by 6 bases, with 16 bases left in between. The V gene's germline CDR1 is SGHDN and CDR2 FVKESK. The CDR3 contains 14 residues. This CDR3 reads CASSLMGRVSEQYF. For the CDR3, the DNA is TGTGCCAGCAGCCTCATGGGCAGGGTGTCCGAGCAGTACTTC. The complete variable domain, with remaining parts taken from reference TRBV14 and TRBJ2-7, reads EAGVTQFPSHSVIEKGQTVTLRCDPISGHDNLYWYRRVMGKEIKFLLHFVKESKQDESGMPNNRFLAERTGGTYSTLKVQPAELEDSGVYFCASSLMGRVSEQYFGPGTRLTVT.

This clone came up once. The CDR3 DNA reads TGTGCCAGCAGCCCCCTACCGGGGAGATCTAGCACAGATACGCAGTATTTT. This gives the protein CASSPLPGRSSTDTQYF. The V call is TRBV7-3, the J call TRBJ2-3; possibly TRBD2 for D (5 bases). CDR1 is SGHTA and CDR2 is FQGTGA in the germline V gene. This CDR3 comprises 17 residues. V was cut by 5 bases and J by 0 bases, with 18 bases left in between.

The rearrangement joins TRBV9 to TRBJ2-1; the D is unclear. CDR3 size: 15 residues. V shed 0 bases and J shed 2 bases, with 9 bases lying between them. The germline gives CDR1 SGDLS, CDR2 YYNGEE. CDR3 bases: TGTGCCAGCAGCGTAGAGGTGGCGGCCTACAATGAGCAGTTCTTC. As protein: CASSVEVAAYNEQFF.

The chain joins TRBV4-1 to TRBJ2-7; no firm D call. CDR3 length: 15 residues. With 0 bases removed from V and 2 bases from J, the gap between germline ends came to 11 bases. CDR1 MGHRA and CDR2 YSYEKL come from the germline V gene. CDR3 loop: CASSQDHREPYEQYF. CDR3 DNA: TGCGCCAGCAGCCAAGATCATCGCGAGCCCTACGAGCAGTACTTC.

This chain connects TRBV10-2 to TRBJ2-6; the D is unclear. Looked up from germline, CDR1 is WSHSY and CDR2 is SAAADI. The ends were cut back, 3 bases at V and 2 bases at J, with 11 bases in the middle. The CDR3 covers 16 residues. The CDR3 region has the DNA TGCGCCAGCAGTGAACCCGCTAGAGCTGGGGCCAACGTCCTGACTTTC. Translating gives CASSEPARAGANVLTF.

The chain recombines TRBV19 with TRBJ1-5, with a weak D call TRBD1 (5 bases). CDR3 length: 14 amino acids. V was trimmed by 10 bases and J by 5 bases, leaving 18 bases between them. Germline-derived CDR1 and CDR2 are LNHDA and SQIVND (reference sequence). The CDR3 nucleotides read TGTGCCACAACTCCCCGGGGGTATGATCAGCCCCAGCATTTT. Translation gives CATTPRGYDQPQHF.

V gene TRBV18 combines with J gene TRBJ2-7, with 7 positions matching TRBD2. The CDR3 consists of 11 residues. Germline V CDR1 and CDR2: KGHSH, LQKENI. Losses at the gene ends were 3 bases for V and 7 bases for J; bases not matched to a gene: 0. The CDR3 region is CASSPGGEQYF. DNA of the CDR3: TGTGCCAGCTCACCGGGGGGGGAGCAGTACTTC.

The chain recombines TRBV7-9 with TRBJ1-1; TRBD1 agrees at 7 bases. This CDR3 spans 15 amino acids. CDR1 and CDR2 from the germline V gene are SEHNR and FQNEAQ (reference sequence). The V and J ends lost 6 bases and 5 bases, in that order; junction bases with no gene match: 12. The CDR3 reads CASRATLDRETEAFF. The CDR3, as DNA: TGTGCCAGCAGAGCTACCCTTGACAGGGAGACTGAAGCTTTCTTT. Supplemented by reference TRBV7-9 and TRBJ1-1, the full variable domain reads DTGVSQNPRHKITKRGQNVTFRCDPISEHNRLYWYRQTLGQGPEFLTYFQNEAQLEKSRLLSDRFSAERPKGSFSTLEIQRTEQGDSAMYLCASRATLDRETEAFFGQGTRLTVV.

This clone showed up just once. V is TRBV3-1 (or the pseudogene TRBV3-2) and J is TRBJ1-4; 8 bases are a match to TRBD1. The length of the CDR3 is 16 residues. Trimming cost V 2 bases and J 10 bases; bases outside gene matches: 12. CDR1 is LGHDT and CDR2 is YNNKEL in the germline V gene (reference sequence). The CDR3 is CASSQKSTGESGKLFF. The CDR3 DNA reads TGTGCCAGCAGCCAAAAATCGACAGGGGAAAGTGGAAAACTGTTTTTT.

J is TRBJ1-3 and V is TRBV25-1; 7 nucleotides align to TRBD1. Germline V gene sequence: CDR1 MGHDK, CDR2 SYGVNS. The CDR3 spans 15 residues. J was trimmed by 2 bases and V by 1 base; bases with no gene match: 2. The CDR3, as DNA: TGTGCCAGCAGTGAATTAACAGGGGCTGGAAACACCATATATTTT. It yields the protein CASSELTGAGNTIYF.

This clone was detected once. The rearrangement uses TRBV6-1 and TRBJ1-4, with 11 positions matching TRBD1. CDR1 MNHNS and CDR2 SASEGT come from the germline V gene. V lost 2 bases to trimming and J lost 2 bases; unmatched junction nucleotides: 13. This CDR3 is built from 20 residues. The CDR3, as DNA: TGTGCCAGCAGTGAAAATTTGGGGACAGGGGGTTTAAGGACTAATGAAAAACTGTTTTTT. The encoded protein is CASSENLGTGGLRTNEKLFF.

This clone was seen a single time. The chain recombines TRBV7-2 with TRBJ2-3, with 14 bases matching TRBD2. With 5 bases clipped from V and 5 bases from J, the junction kept 6 bases outside the gene matches. Germline CDR1 and CDR2: SGHTA and FQGNSA. This CDR3 spans 16 amino acids. CDR3 protein: CASSMTSGRAVDTQYF. The CDR3 DNA follows: TGTGCCAGCAGCATGACTAGCGGGAGGGCCGTAGATACGCAGTATTTT. Combining the CDR3 with reference TRBV7-2 and TRBJ2-3 gives the whole variable domain GAGVSQSPSNKVTEKGKDVELRCDPISGHTALYWYRQSLGQGLEFLIYFQGNSAPDKSGLPSDRFSAERTGGSVSTLTIQRTQQEDSAVYLCASSMTSGRAVDTQYFGPGTRLTVL.

The chain employs TRBV9 and TRBJ1-1; D might be TRBD1 (5 bases). The CDR3 runs 15 residues. V lost 1 base to trimming and J lost 0 bases, with 10 bases between them. The germline gives CDR1 SGDLS, CDR2 YYNGEE. CDR3 loop: CASSVRGGMNTEAFF. The CDR3 DNA follows: TGTGCCAGCAGCGTAAGGGGAGGGATGAACACTGAAGCTTTCTTT.

The chain employs TRBV6-5 and TRBJ1-2; 9 bases map to TRBD1. With 7 bases clipped from V and 4 bases from J, the junction kept 7 bases outside the gene matches. Germline values: CDR1 MNHEY, CDR2 SVGAGI. This CDR3 is 14 amino acids long. CDR3 loop: CASITPGQGYGYTF. As DNA, the CDR3 is TGTGCCAGCATCACACCGGGACAGGGCTATGGCTACACCTTC.

The chain joins TRBV5-4 to TRBJ1-1; a weak D match, TRBD1 (5 bases). Trimming took 3 bases from V and 1 from J, leaving 7 bases between them. This CDR3 contains 13 residues. CDR1 SGHNT and CDR2 YYREEE come from the germline V gene (reference sequence). The CDR3 region has the DNA TGTGCCAGCAGCTCGGACACGAACACTGAAGCTTTCTTT. Translated: CASSSDTNTEAFF.

The chain links TRBV6-5 to TRBJ1-6, with D possibly being TRBD1 (6 bases). Germline values: CDR1 MNHEY, CDR2 SVGAGI. This CDR3 comprises 14 residues. The germline V and J ends were trimmed by 8 bases and 7 bases, with 15 bases remaining between them. The CDR3 DNA sequence: TGTGCCAGCGGGGTAACAGGGCCCAATTCACCCCTCCACTTT. Translated, it gives CASGVTGPNSPLHF.

The chain has TRBV2 and TRBJ2-7, with 7 bases that match TRBD2. From germline, CDR1 is SNHLY and CDR2 FYNNEI. Trimming took 8 bases from V and 2 from J; bases not matched to a gene: 6. CDR3 length equals 13 residues. The CDR3 loop is CASLGGSPYEQYF. CDR3 DNA: TGTGCCAGCCTCGGGGGGAGTCCCTACGAGCAGTACTTC.

J is TRBJ1-3 and V is TRBV14; no clear D. The CDR3 is 14 residues long. V was cut by 3 bases and J by 4 bases, with 10 bases left in between. CDR1 and CDR2 (germline): SGHDN, FVKESK. The CDR3 sequence is CASSHLGSGNTIYF. In DNA form, the CDR3 reads TGTGCCAGCAGCCATCTCGGGTCGGGAAACACCATATATTTT.

The CDR3 reads CASSLISQDTDTQYF. The CDR3 DNA follows: TGTGCCAGCAGCTTAATTTCTCAGGACACAGATACGCAGTATTTT. The rearrangement uses TRBV7-6 and TRBJ2-3, with D uncertain. CDR3 length: 15 amino acids. With 2 bases removed from V and 2 bases from J, the gap between germline ends came to 11 bases. The germline CDR1 and CDR2 sequences are SGHVS and FNYEAQ.

V and J are TRBV7-9 and TRBJ1-2; D is possibly TRBD1 (5 bases). Germline V CDR1 and CDR2: SEHNR, FQNEAQ (reference sequence). Trimming took 3 bases from V and 3 from J, leaving 11 bases between them. The CDR3 length is 14 residues. CDR3 in amino acids: CASSLMAGDYGYTF. In DNA form, the CDR3 reads TGTGCCAGCAGCTTGATGGCGGGGGACTATGGCTACACCTTC.

This rearrangement joins TRBV5-6 to TRBJ1-2; D may be TRBD1 (5 bases). V dropped 4 bases and J dropped 5 bases, with 15 bases sitting between them. Per the germline V gene, CDR1 is SGHDT and CDR2 is YYEEEE. This CDR3 is 14 amino acids long. CDR3 loop: CASSTGSDIYGYTF. In DNA form, the CDR3 reads TGTGCCAGCAGCACCGGGTCGGACATTTATGGCTACACCTTC. The complete variable domain, with remaining parts taken from reference TRBV5-6 and TRBJ1-2, reads DAGVTQSPTHLIKTRGQQVTLRCSPKSGHDTVSWYQQALGQGPQFIFQYYEEEERQRGNFPDRFSGHQFPNYSSELNVNALLLGDSALYLCASSTGSDIYGYTFGSGTRLTVV.